This T cell receptor beta chain was profiled in a study of cytomegalovirus exposure and HLA in healthy donors. Study observations and caveats: The classifier, whose performance was assessed in both the original and validation cohorts, reportedly diagnosed cytomegalovirus status with high specificity and sensitivity.

Germline V gives CDR1 SEHNR, CDR2 FQNEAQ (reference sequence). V shed 5 bases and J shed 7 bases, with 12 bases lying between them. The CDR3 spans 13 residues. Note on this clone: No antigen is known for it.

Some clones are missing from TCRdb's copy, which holds only in-frame ones; the method was immunoSEQ multiplex PCR. The sample includes approximately 240,000 clones, just over 90% seen only once; the top ten take 1% to 1.2%. The source of this sequence is a woman aged 18-29 years in good health and CMV-seronegative. The V gene is TRBV7-9, the J gene TRBJ1-5; no definite D call. The specimen sequenced was PBMCs. The CDR3 DNA follows: TGTGCCAGCAGCGAGGGCCCTATGCAGCCCCAGCATTTT. Amino acids: CASSEGPMQPQHF.